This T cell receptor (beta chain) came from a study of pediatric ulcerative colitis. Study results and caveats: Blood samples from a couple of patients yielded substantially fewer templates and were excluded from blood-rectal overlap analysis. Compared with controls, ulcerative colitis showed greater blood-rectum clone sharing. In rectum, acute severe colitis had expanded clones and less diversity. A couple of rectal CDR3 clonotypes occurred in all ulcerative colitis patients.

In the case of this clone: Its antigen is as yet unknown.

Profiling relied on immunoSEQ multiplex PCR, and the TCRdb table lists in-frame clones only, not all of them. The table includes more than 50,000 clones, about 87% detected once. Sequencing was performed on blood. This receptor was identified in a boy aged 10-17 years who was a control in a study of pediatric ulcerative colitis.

DNA of the CDR3: TGCGCCAGCAGCCTGAAGACCGTCGGACTAGCGGGGAGCTCCTACGAGCAGTACTTC. Translated: CASSLKTVGLAGSSYEQYF. The gene calls are TRBV4-1 and TRBJ2-7, with 12 bases lining up with TRBD2. The CDR3 has 19 residues. The V segment lost 4 bases and the J segment 0 bases; nucleotides outside the gene matches: 13. Germline lookup yields CDR1 MGHRA and CDR2 YSYEKL.